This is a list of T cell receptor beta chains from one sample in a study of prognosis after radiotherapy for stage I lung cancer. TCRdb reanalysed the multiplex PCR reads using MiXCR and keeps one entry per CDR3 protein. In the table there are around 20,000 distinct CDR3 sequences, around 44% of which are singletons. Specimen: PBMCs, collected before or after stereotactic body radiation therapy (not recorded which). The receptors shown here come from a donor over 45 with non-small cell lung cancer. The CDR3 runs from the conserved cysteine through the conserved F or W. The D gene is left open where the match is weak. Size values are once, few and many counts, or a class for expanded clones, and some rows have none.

CDR3aa: CASSPDRTYGYTF
CDR3nt: TGTGCCAGCAGTCCGGACAGAACCTATGGCTACACCTTC
abundance: .
v_gene: TRBV2
j_gene: TRBJ1-2
d_gene: .

CDR3aa: CAISPTGQGSYGYTF
CDR3nt: TGTGCCATCAGTCCAACGGGACAGGGCAGCTATGGCTACACCTTC
abundance: many
v_gene: TRBV10-3
j_gene: TRBJ1-2
d_gene: TRBD1

CDR3aa: CASSPREASEAFF
CDR3nt: TGCGCCAGCAGCCCCCGGGAGGCGTCTGAAGCTTTCTTT
abundance: few
v_gene: TRBV4-1
j_gene: TRBJ1-1
d_gene: .

CDR3aa: CSAAPGGNEKLFF
CDR3nt: TGCAGTGCCGCACCAGGGGGGAATGAAAAACTGTTTTTT
abundance: many
v_gene: TRBV20-1
j_gene: TRBJ1-4
d_gene: TRBD1

CDR3aa: CASSLNQNSYEQYF
CDR3nt: TGTGCCAGCAGCTTAAACCAGAACTCCTACGAGCAGTACTTC
abundance: .
v_gene: TRBV7-6
j_gene: TRBJ2-7
d_gene: .

CDR3aa: CASGTLAGTNEQFF
CDR3nt: TGTGCCAGCGGTACACTAGCGGGAACGAATGAGCAGTTCTTC
abundance: many
v_gene: TRBV3-1
j_gene: TRBJ2-1
d_gene: TRBD2

CDR3aa: CSAREDSYSSGANVLTF
CDR3nt: TGCAGTGCTAGAGAGGACAGTTACAGCTCTGGGGCCAACGTCCTGACTTTC
abundance: many
v_gene: TRBV20-1
j_gene: TRBJ2-6
d_gene: .

CDR3aa: CASSWGAGGYEQYF
CDR3nt: TGTGCCAGCAGTTGGGGGGCGGGGGGATACGAGCAGTACTTC
abundance: once
v_gene: TRBV6-5
j_gene: TRBJ2-7
d_gene: TRBD2

CDR3aa: CASIGTVLVNTEAFF
CDR3nt: TGTGCCAGCATAGGGACAGTATTAGTGAACACTGAAGCTTTCTTT
abundance: many
v_gene: TRBV6-1
j_gene: TRBJ1-1
d_gene: TRBD1

CDR3aa: CASSWTFSTDTQYF
CDR3nt: TGTGCCAGCAGTTGGACTTTTAGCACAGATACGCAGTATTTT
abundance: many
v_gene: TRBV11-2
j_gene: TRBJ2-3
d_gene: .

CDR3aa: CASSPGRSTNEKLFF
CDR3nt: TGTGCCAGCAGCCCCGGGAGATCAACTAATGAAAAACTGTTTTTT
abundance: .
v_gene: TRBV7-8
j_gene: TRBJ1-4
d_gene: .

CDR3aa: CASSHPDRPYEQYF
CDR3nt: TGTGCCAGCAGCCATCCGGACAGGCCCTACGAGCAGTACTTC
abundance: medium-sized
v_gene: TRBV9
j_gene: TRBJ2-7
d_gene: TRBD1

CDR3aa: CSARLVPVDNEQFF
CDR3nt: TGCAGTGCGAGATTAGTTCCCGTAGACAATGAGCAGTTCTTC
abundance: .
v_gene: TRBV20-1
j_gene: TRBJ2-1
d_gene: .

CDR3aa: CASSLKRDGSYEQYF
CDR3nt: TGTGCCAGCAGCTTGAAACGGGACGGGAGCTACGAGCAGTACTTC
abundance: many
v_gene: TRBV5-4
j_gene: TRBJ2-7
d_gene: .

CDR3aa: CASRRLAGIGETQYF
CDR3nt: TGTGCCAGCAGACGACTAGCGGGTATAGGGGAGACCCAGTACTTC
abundance: many
v_gene: TRBV7-8
j_gene: TRBJ2-5
d_gene: TRBD2

CDR3aa: CASSVDRGHETQYF
CDR3nt: TGTGCCAGCAGTGTGGACAGGGGACACGAGACCCAGTACTTC
abundance: many
v_gene: TRBV2
j_gene: TRBJ2-5
d_gene: TRBD1

CDR3aa: CASSDMGDYQPQHF
CDR3nt: TGTGCCAGCAGTGATATGGGGGATTATCAGCCCCAGCATTTT
abundance: many
v_gene: TRBV6-1
j_gene: TRBJ1-5
d_gene: .

CDR3aa: CASSSGGGKEQFF
CDR3nt: TGTGCCAGCAGCTCTGGTGGGGGGAAGGAGCAGTTCTTC
abundance: many
v_gene: TRBV5-6
j_gene: TRBJ2-1
d_gene: .

CDR3aa: CVSSYSSVGDEQYF
CDR3nt: TGTGTCAGCAGCTACAGTAGTGTGGGGGACGAGCAGTACTTC
abundance: .
v_gene: TRBV7-9
j_gene: TRBJ2-7
d_gene: .

CDR3aa: CATSDQTVNTGELFF
CDR3nt: TGTGCCACCAGTGACCAAACAGTGAACACCGGGGAGCTGTTTTTT
abundance: .
v_gene: TRBV24-1
j_gene: TRBJ2-2
d_gene: .

CDR3aa: CASNRTPAYEQYF
CDR3nt: TGTGCCAGCAACCGGACCCCTGCCTACGAGCAGTACTTC
abundance: many
v_gene: TRBV28
j_gene: TRBJ2-7
d_gene: .

CDR3aa: CASGQGGYEQYF
CDR3nt: TGTGCCAGCGGCCAGGGAGGCTACGAGCAGTACTTC
abundance: few
v_gene: TRBV12-3/TRBV12-4
j_gene: TRBJ2-7
d_gene: .

CDR3aa: CASSRRTDNYGYTF
CDR3nt: TGTGCCAGTAGCCGGAGGACAGACAACTATGGCTACACCTTC
abundance: .
v_gene: TRBV19
j_gene: TRBJ1-2
d_gene: .

CDR3aa: CASSWASPTSYNEQFF
CDR3nt: TGTGCCAGCAGCTGGGCGAGCCCTACCTCCTACAATGAGCAGTTCTTC
abundance: .
v_gene: TRBV12-3/TRBV12-4
j_gene: TRBJ2-1
d_gene: .

CDR3aa: CASSFGSGSYEQYF
CDR3nt: TGTGCCAGCAGCTTCGGTAGCGGGAGTTACGAGCAGTACTTC
abundance: .
v_gene: TRBV11-2
j_gene: TRBJ2-7
d_gene: TRBD2

CDR3aa: CASNQVRNTGAFF
CDR3nt: TGTGCCAGCAACCAGGTACGTAACACTGGAGCTTTCTTT
abundance: .
v_gene: TRBV2
j_gene: TRBJ1-1
d_gene: .

CDR3aa: CASSPGTGRETQYF
CDR3nt: TGTGCCAGCAGTCCCGGGACAGGGCGAGAGACCCAGTACTTC
abundance: many
v_gene: TRBV12-3/TRBV12-4
j_gene: TRBJ2-5
d_gene: TRBD1

CDR3aa: CASRAGQGRNEQYF
CDR3nt: TGTGCCAGCAGAGCAGGACAGGGCAGGAACGAGCAGTACTTC
abundance: medium-sized
v_gene: TRBV7-9
j_gene: TRBJ2-7
d_gene: TRBD1

CDR3aa: CASSGLGLAEVYEQYF
CDR3nt: TGTGCCAGCAGCGGGTTGGGACTAGCGGAAGTTTACGAGCAGTACTTC
abundance: once
v_gene: TRBV9
j_gene: TRBJ2-7
d_gene: TRBD2

CDR3aa: CASSQVLNNYGYTF
CDR3nt: TGCGCCAGCAGCCAAGTTTTAAATAACTATGGCTACACCTTC
abundance: .
v_gene: TRBV4-1
j_gene: TRBJ1-2
d_gene: .

CDR3aa: CASSRGGRPPHSYEQYF
CDR3nt: TGTGCCAGCAGTAGGGGGGGCCGACCGCCCCATTCCTACGAGCAGTACTTC
abundance: large
v_gene: TRBV6-4
j_gene: TRBJ2-7
d_gene: .

CDR3aa: CAGRLAGADQYF
CDR3nt: TGTGCCGGCAGATTAGCGGGAGCCGATCAGTACTTC
abundance: once
v_gene: TRBV28
j_gene: TRBJ2-7
d_gene: TRBD2

CDR3aa: CASISGDRGTDTQYF
CDR3nt: TGTGCCAGCATCTCAGGGGATCGAGGCACAGATACGCAGTATTTT
abundance: .
v_gene: TRBV6-2/TRBV6-3
j_gene: TRBJ2-3
d_gene: .

CDR3aa: CATSDTHGGEQYF
CDR3nt: TGTGCCACCAGTGACACACATGGGGGTGAGCAGTACTTC
abundance: .
v_gene: TRBV24-1
j_gene: TRBJ2-7
d_gene: .

CDR3aa: CASSLNWNSPLHF
CDR3nt: TGTGCCAGCAGTCTCAACTGGAATTCACCCCTCCACTTT
abundance: .
v_gene: TRBV11-3
j_gene: TRBJ1-6
d_gene: .

CDR3aa: CASSQEGGMAHEQYF
CDR3nt: TGCGCCAGCAGCCAAGAGGGAGGTATGGCACACGAGCAGTACTTC
abundance: .
v_gene: TRBV4-1
j_gene: TRBJ2-7
d_gene: .

CDR3aa: CASSQRDRGQETQYF
CDR3nt: TGTGCCAGCAGCCAGAGGGACAGGGGACAAGAGACCCAGTACTTC
abundance: many
v_gene: TRBV11-2
j_gene: TRBJ2-5
d_gene: TRBD1

CDR3aa: CASSLRPYEQYF
CDR3nt: TGTGCCAGCAGCCTCCGACCGTACGAGCAGTACTTC
abundance: medium-sized
v_gene: TRBV11-2
j_gene: TRBJ2-7
d_gene: .

CDR3aa: CASSLVFRSWNTGELFF
CDR3nt: TGTGCCAGCAGCTTAGTTTTTAGGAGTTGGAACACCGGGGAGCTGTTTTTT
abundance: many
v_gene: TRBV7-8
j_gene: TRBJ2-2
d_gene: .

CDR3aa: CASSQGTFYNEQFF
CDR3nt: TGCGCCAGCAGCCAAGGGACATTCTACAATGAGCAGTTCTTC
abundance: many
v_gene: TRBV4-1
j_gene: TRBJ2-1
d_gene: .

CDR3aa: CASSEAVEDTIYF
CDR3nt: TGTGCCAGCAGTGAGGCTGTTGAGGACACCATATATTTT
abundance: medium-sized
v_gene: TRBV28
j_gene: TRBJ1-3
d_gene: .

CDR3aa: CASSFGTGQGDFYTF
CDR3nt: TGTGCCAGCAGCTTCGGAACAGGACAGGGAGATTTCTACACCTTC
abundance: .
v_gene: TRBV7-2
j_gene: TRBJ1-2
d_gene: TRBD1

CDR3aa: CASSLFRDRTDGYTF
CDR3nt: TGTGCCAGCAGTTTATTTCGGGACAGGACGGATGGCTACACCTTC
abundance: medium-sized
v_gene: TRBV27
j_gene: TRBJ1-2
d_gene: TRBD1

CDR3aa: CAWSRQGANVLTF
CDR3nt: TGTGCCTGGAGCCGACAGGGGGCCAACGTCCTGACTTTC
abundance: .
v_gene: TRBV30
j_gene: TRBJ2-6
d_gene: .